This T cell receptor (beta chain) emerged from a study of cytomegalovirus exposure and HLA in healthy donors. Study-level points and caveats: Usually a TCR sequence was rare, but some public TCRs were found in many donors. A few of the chains that were CMV-associated were confirmed in vitro to be specific for CMV antigens.

Concerning this clone: What it binds is unknown.

This CDR3 comprises 15 residues. CDR1 and CDR2 from the germline V gene are LNHNV and YYDKDF (reference sequence). V dropped 0 bases and J dropped 2 bases, with 11 bases sitting between them. Here immunoSEQ multiplex PCR was the method, and the copy in TCRdb shows in-frame clones only, minus some. The sample holds fewer than 200,000 clones, 85% to 90% seen once. The sequence was collected from a woman aged 25-40 years in good health and CMV-seronegative. Material: PBMCs. The gene calls are TRBV15 and TRBJ2-7; D ambiguous. In nucleotides, the CDR3 is TGTGCCACCAGCAGAGATGTTCGGATGACCTACGAGCAGTACTTC. Its translation is CATSRDVRMTYEQYF.